One T cell receptor (beta chain) is described in this entry. Only one count was recorded for this clone. There is no known antigen for this receptor. One base away there is no much larger clone; base qualities are not given. Enrolling through a virtual design, the prospective study's participants ranged in age from roughly 18 to 95 years and lived across roughly 23 United States geographic areas. In the prospective study, cohorts were assigned on the basis of participant-reported clinical history obtained from a screening survey and a study questionnaire. Recovered participants in ImmuneRACE Cohort 3 were defined as having two consecutive negative NP/OP PCR tests, clearance from a healthcare professional, or resolution of symptoms. In the prospective study, mobile phlebotomists collected whole blood, serum and a nasopharyngeal or oropharyngeal swab from each participant. Additional blood draws and questionnaires over a 2-month period could optionally be provided by prospective study participants. Prospective study blood samples were shipped either frozen or at room temperature before DNA extraction.

TCRbeta CDR3 regions were amplified from genomic DNA using the immunoSEQ Assay, a bias-controlled multiplex PCR. The study's own analysis went as follows. Nucleated cell counts per sample were estimated from amplification of reference gene primers within the assay. To quantify the absolute abundance of each unique TCRbeta CDR3 rearrangement, sequence reads were collapsed and filtered. Productive Simpson clonality was computed per sample as the square root of Simpson's diversity index over productive rearrangements. Drawn from immuneACCESS, this table holds only the in-frame rearrangements with V and J called that TCRdb kept. Clones are partly lost; checked studies trace under half to an unresolved V gene and leave the rest unexplained. Clonal size and the V and J genes are those of that table, whereas D and trimming came from the DNA. The sample table shows about 440,000 clones, and less than 95% are seen once. Less than 0.75% of the sample goes to the ten largest clones.

The sample belongs to a study of blood T cell repertoires in COVID-19 (dated by TCRdb to 2018 to 2021). For the wider study: Samples from collaborators originated in the United States, Italy and Spain and spanned both the acute and convalescent phases of COVID-19. The samples were drawn from two sources: the first 160 participants of the ongoing ImmuneRACE study, and approximately 1,300 subjects contributed by 6 global collaborators. Where available, HLA class I and class II types were obtained from metadata supplied by the sample provider rather than from assay-based typing. The dataset comprised deeply sampled blood TCRbeta repertoires from subjects exposed to, actively infected with, or recovered from COVID-19. The repertoires were released in a freely available public database intended as a resource for research on the immune response to SARS-CoV-2. The material from the prospective study consisted of cDNA or gDNA derived from T cells, B-cell-depleted T cells, or PBMCs. The sample metadata nearly always contained a de-identified subject ID, COVID-19 status, age in years and sex.

V is pruned by 1 base and J by 4 bases, leaving 10 bases of the junction without a gene match. CDR1 SGHVS and CDR2 FQNEAQ are derived from the germline V gene. The CDR3 runs 17 residues from the cysteine to the phenylalanine. The CDR3 DNA has 51 bases and is translated from base 1. Overall study outcomes, separate from this receptor: The quantity of clinical and demographic metadata differed by source and by participant and was supplied without curation.

Sequencing input: PBMCs or T cells enriched from blood (not recorded which). The clonotype originates from a man aged 18 to 30 who had recovered from COVID-19. The receptor chain draws on TRBV7-8 and TRBJ2-5, and TRBD2 aligns with 9 junction nucleotides. The CDR3 reads as follows: CASSLVGGGARLETQYF. The bases are TGTGCCAGCAGCTTAGTCGGCGGGGGGGCTCGGCTAGAGACCCAGTACTTC.